This entry lists 18 T cell receptor beta chains sequenced from one sample in a study of PD-1 blockade in mismatch repair-deficient tumors. TCRdb keeps only in-frame clones here, not all; method: immunoSEQ multiplex PCR. The table shows 76,000 or so clones, with approximately 80% occurring only once. Sequences were derived from peripheral blood, sampled 44 weeks after starting pembrolizumab. The source of these receptors is an adult with mismatch repair-deficient cancer.

The V gene is TRBV7-9, the J gene TRBJ2-7; 9 bases match TRBD2. The junction had 10 bases not matched to a gene; V was cut back by 5 bases and J by 2 bases. CDR1 SEHNR and CDR2 FQNEAQ come from the germline V gene (reference sequence). The CDR3 sequence is 16 residues long. CDR3 in DNA: TGTGCCAGCAGCACAACCGGGACTAGCTCAACCTACGAGCAGTACTTC. It specifies CASSTTGTSSTYEQYF.

V gene TRBV6-4 combines with J gene TRBJ2-3; no firm D call. This CDR3 comprises 13 residues. Germline V lookup: CDR1 MRHNA, CDR2 SNTAGT. Trimming took 3 bases from V and 2 from J, leaving 6 bases between them. CDR3 sequence reads: CASSEGSTDTQYF. The CDR3 DNA sequence: TGTGCCAGCAGTGAAGGGTCCACAGATACGCAGTATTTT.

The CDR3 DNA sequence: TGTGCCAGCAGGGGGACAGGGTTTTCCCACGAGCAGTACTTC. Its protein is CASRGTGFSHEQYF. This rearrangement joins TRBV2 to TRBJ2-7, with 9 bases that match TRBD1. CDR1 is SNHLY, CDR2 FYNNEI, per germline. V dropped 6 bases and J dropped 5; count of bases not matched to a gene: 8. This CDR3 region has 14 residues.

The chain employs TRBV9 and TRBJ2-7; 8 bases are shared with TRBD2. The CDR3 length is 14 residues. The V gene end was trimmed by 4 bases and the J gene end by 2 bases; junction bases not matched to a gene: 5. From germline, CDR1 is SGDLS and CDR2 YYNGEE. Written as DNA, the CDR3 is TGTGCCAGCAGCCCGGGGACTAGAGCCTACGAGCAGTACTTC. Amino acids: CASSPGTRAYEQYF.

This chain connects TRBV11-2 to TRBJ1-5, with D unclear. V was clipped by 3 bases and J by 5 bases, with 8 bases between them. Per the germline V gene, CDR1 is SGHAT and CDR2 is FQNNGV. The CDR3 is 13 residues long. The CDR3 spells CASSLDRDQPQHF. The CDR3 nucleotides read TGTGCCAGCAGCTTGGACCGGGATCAGCCCCAGCATTTT.

This clone was seen a few times. The CDR3 DNA reads TGTGCCAGCAGCTCGTTTCAAGGAGCGGGAGCCTACAATGAGCAGTTCTTC. It translates to CASSSFQGAGAYNEQFF. The J gene is TRBJ2-1, the V gene TRBV7-9, with 8 positions matching TRBD2. The V gene end was trimmed by 4 bases and the J gene end by 2 bases; junction bases not matched to a gene: 10. In germline, CDR1 is SEHNR, CDR2 FQNEAQ (reference sequence). This CDR3 contains 17 residues.

The chain couples TRBV19 to TRBJ1-4, with 11 nucleotides matching TRBD1. CDR3 length: 16 amino acids. Trimming took 5 bases from V and 7 from J; bases not matched to a gene: 9. The germline V gene encodes CDR1 LNHDA and CDR2 SQIVND (reference sequence). DNA for the CDR3: TGTGCCAGTAGTCCCCGAGGACAGGGGGCTAGTGAAAAACTGTTTTTT. Its protein product is CASSPRGQGASEKLFF.

The gene calls are TRBV19 and TRBJ2-5; 7 nucleotides line up with TRBD2. This CDR3 region has 14 residues. V shed 3 bases, J shed 5 bases, and the junction held 6 bases outside the gene matches. Germline CDR1 and CDR2: LNHDA and SQIVND (reference sequence). The CDR3, as DNA: TGTGCCAGTAGTATGGCGGGAGATAGGGAGACCCAGTACTTC. The encoded protein is CASSMAGDRETQYF.

This chain joins TRBV6-5 and TRBJ2-7; D possibly uses TRBD1 or TRBD2 (5 bases each). V lost 0 bases to trimming and J lost 2 bases, with 11 bases between them. The CDR3 runs to 15 residues. Looked up from germline, CDR1 is MNHEY and CDR2 is SVGAGI. The CDR3 loop reads CASSYSTEGTYEQYF. In DNA form, the CDR3 reads TGTGCCAGCAGTTACTCGACAGAGGGGACCTACGAGCAGTACTTC.

The chain combines TRBV7-9 with TRBJ2-1; D remains unclear. The germline V gene encodes CDR1 SEHNR and CDR2 FQNEAQ (reference sequence). CDR3 length equals 15 residues. V was clipped by 5 bases and J by 5 bases, with 16 bases between them. The CDR3 bases are TGTGCCAGCAGCACCCAGACGGGTGGAAACAATGAGCAGTTCTTC. Residues: CASSTQTGGNNEQFF. The full variable domain, completed using reference TRBV7-9 and TRBJ2-1, is DTGVSQNPRHKITKRGQNVTFRCDPISEHNRLYWYRQTLGQGPEFLTYFQNEAQLEKSRLLSDRFSAERPKGSFSTLEIQRTEQGDSAMYLCASSTQTGGNNEQFFGPGTRLTVL.

CDR3 sequence: CASSTRDSLWTEAFF. The CDR3 DNA is TGTGCCAGTAGCACACGGGACAGTTTATGGACTGAAGCTTTCTTT. The J gene is TRBJ1-1, the V gene TRBV19, with 7 bases identical to TRBD1. This CDR3 is 15 amino acids long. Germline V gives CDR1 LNHDA, CDR2 SQIVND (reference sequence). The ends lost 6 bases at V and 5 bases at J; junction bases unmatched: 12. Full variable domain (outside the CDR3, taken from reference TRBV19 and TRBJ1-1): DGGITQSPKYLFRKEGQNVTLSCEQNLNHDAMYWYRQDPGQGLRLIYYSQIVNDFQKGDIAEGYSVSREKKESFPLTVTSAQKNPTAFYLCASSTRDSLWTEAFFGQGTRLTVV.

CDR3 residues: CASSLQNGNTIYF. The CDR3 DNA sequence: TGCGCCAGCAGCCTCCAGAATGGAAACACCATATATTTT. The chain recombines TRBV5-1 with TRBJ1-3, with no clear D. The CDR3 runs to 13 residues. Germline assignment: CDR1 SGHRS and CDR2 YFSETQ. With 4 bases removed from V and 3 bases from J, the gap between germline ends came to 8 bases.

This clone was seen a handful of times. The V and J genes are TRBV29-1 and TRBJ2-5, with TRBD1 as a possible D gene (6 bases). Trimming took 5 bases from V and 7 from J, leaving 17 bases between them. The CDR3 contains 13 residues. Germline V gene sequence: CDR1 SQVTM, CDR2 ANQGSEA. Here the CDR3 DNA reads TGCAGCGTTTTGGGGGCGGCTATGTGGACCCAGTACTTC. This sequence encodes CSVLGAAMWTQYF.

This rearrangement joins TRBV5-1 to TRBJ2-7; the match to TRBD2 covers 8 bases. Losses at the gene ends were 4 bases for V and 3 bases for J; bases not matched to a gene: 15. This CDR3 contains 17 residues. Germline V CDR1 and CDR2: SGHRS, YFSETQ. Written as DNA, the CDR3 is TGCGCCAGCAGCCGGGAGGGCTCTGCAGTTTCCAGCTACGAGCAGTACTTC. This encodes CASSREGSAVSSYEQYF.

The chain links TRBV6-5 to TRBJ1-4, with 7 bases that match TRBD1. From germline, CDR1 is MNHEY and CDR2 SVGAGI. V lost 6 bases and J lost 6; bases outside the gene matches: 7. The CDR3 runs to 14 residues. The CDR3 DNA reads TGTGCCAGCAGCCTAGGACAGGAGTATGAAAAACTGTTTTTT. Translating gives CASSLGQEYEKLFF.

The chain is built from TRBV5-8 and TRBJ2-7; D uncertain. This CDR3 comprises 13 residues. Deletions cut 5 bases from V and 2 bases from J, with 11 bases between. Germline values: CDR1 SGHTS, CDR2 YDEGEE. In DNA form, the CDR3 reads TGTGCCAGCAGTGGTGGGATTACCTACGAGCAGTACTTC. This encodes CASSGGITYEQYF. The full variable domain, with the rest looked up from reference TRBV5-8 and TRBJ2-7, is EAGVTQSPTHLIKTRGQQATLRCSPISGHTSVYWYQQALGLGLQFLLWYDEGEERNRGNFPPRFSGRQFPNYSSELNVNALELEDSALYLCASSGGITYEQYFGPGTRLTVT.

The chain recombines TRBV27 with TRBJ2-7; D gene unclear. From germline, CDR1 is MNHEY and CDR2 SMNVEV (reference sequence). V gave up 6 bases and J gave up 1 base, with 10 bases separating them. CDR3 length equals 13 residues. As DNA, the CDR3 is TGTGCCAGCAGAGACTCTCTTTCCTACGAGCAGTACTTC. Protein sequence: CASRDSLSYEQYF.

The rearrangement uses TRBV5-6 and TRBJ2-5; D is ambiguous. CDR1 is SGHDT and CDR2 is YYEEEE in the germline V gene. The V and J ends lost 6 bases and 2 bases respectively, with 14 bases between them. CDR3 length: 14 amino acids. CDR3 sequence: CASTSGVVQETQYF. In DNA, the CDR3 is TGTGCCAGCACCTCTGGGGTGGTTCAAGAGACCCAGTACTTC.